Presented here are 32 T cell receptor beta chains from one specimen sequenced in a study of TET2 disruption in CD19-targeted CAR T cells. The assay was immunoSEQ multiplex PCR, and TCRdb's table has in-frame clones only and misses some. This table lists tens of thousands of clones. Their antigens remain unidentified. Treatment described: autologous CTL019 cells: CD19 CAR with 4-1BB and CD3 zeta domains. The material sequenced was CD8- CAR+ T cells sorted from cultured blood T cells, taken for CD19 CAR T cell therapy. Sample subset: CD8-negative CAR-positive T cells from the infusion product. Source of these receptors: an older man with chronic lymphocytic leukemia.

For this clone: Read data end 3 residues before the CDR3 end; the end is taken from the germline J gene. V is TRBV20-1 and J is TRBJ2-5, with TRBD2 as a possible D gene (7 bases). The CDR3 totals 14 residues. Germline-derived CDR1 and CDR2 are DFQATT and SNEGSKA (reference sequence). V dropped 3 bases and J dropped 2 bases, with 13 bases sitting between them. CDR3 bases read: TGCAGTGCTAGTTCACAGGGAGGGCAAGAGACC. Translation gives CSASSQGGQET. The entire CDR3 protein reads CSASSQGGQETQYF.

To note about this clone: The read finishes 3 residues shy of the CDR3 end, and the germline J gene is used to complete it. The rearrangement links TRBV29-1 to TRBJ1-5; 11 nucleotides match TRBD1. The CDR3 is made up of 14 amino acids. Germline assignment: CDR1 SQVTM and CDR2 ANQGSEA. Trimming took 6 bases from V and 5 from J; bases not matched to a gene: 6. Here the CDR3 reads CSVADRGQDQPQHF. The covered CDR3 bases are TGCAGCGTCGCGGACAGGGGGCAGGATCAGCCC.

Comments on this clone: The read terminates 3 residues ahead of where the CDR3 ends, so the germline J gene completes it. The sample carries other DNA sequences with the same CDR3. The chain is built from TRBV11-2 and TRBJ1-1, with 8 bases identical to TRBD1. The V and J ends lost 3 bases and 1 base, in that order; junction bases with no gene match: 1. Germline V gives CDR1 SGHAT, CDR2 FQNNGV. The CDR3 is 14 residues long. The chain's CDR3 is CASSFGQGNTEAFF. The sequenced part of the CDR3 DNA is TGTGCCAGCAGCTTCGGACAGGGGAACACTGAA.

Incomplete CDR3 DNA: TGCGCCAGCAGCTTATCGCGGTTCGACACCGGGGAG. Translating gives CASSLSRFDTGE. The whole CDR3 protein reads CASSLSRFDTGELFF. The chain carries TRBV5-1 and TRBJ2-2, with D unresolved. Coverage ceases 3 residues before the CDR3 finishes, and the germline J gene fills in the end. Deletions cut 2 bases from V and 3 bases from J, with 11 bases between. This CDR3 has 15 amino acids. CDR1 and CDR2 (germline): SGHRS, YFSETQ.

Concerning this clone: The read ends 3 residues early relative to the CDR3; the germline J gene fills the gap. V is TRBV6-1 and J is TRBJ2-4, with a tentative D call TRBD1 (6 bases). CDR3 length: 14 amino acids. V was clipped by 3 bases and J by 6 bases, with 12 bases between them. Germline V gene lookup returns CDR1 MNHNS and CDR2 SASEGT. CDR3 DNA (partial): TGTGCCAGCAGTGAGTCAGGACAGAGAAACATT. Encoded protein: CASSESGQRNI. The whole CDR3 is CASSESGQRNIQYF.

With regard to this clone: From the germline J gene comes the end of the CDR3, since the read stops 3 residues before it. The chain recombines TRBV20-1 with TRBJ2-7; 7 bases align to TRBD1. This CDR3 contains 13 residues. Germline CDR1 and CDR2: DFQATT and SNEGSKA (reference sequence). The junction had 7 bases not matched to a gene; V was cut back by 3 bases and J by 5 bases. CDR3 DNA, as far as it was read: TGCAGTGCTAGTGTAACAGGGGAGCACGAG. As protein: CSASVTGEHE. The whole CDR3 sequence is CSASVTGEHEQYF.

As regards this clone: Read data end 3 residues before the CDR3 end; the end is taken from the germline J gene. This chain uses TRBV19 with TRBJ1-5, with D tentatively TRBD1 (5 bases). The CDR3 runs to 15 residues. CDR1 and CDR2 from the germline V gene are LNHDA and SQIVND (reference sequence). Between the trimmed V and J ends, which lost 3 bases and 4 bases, there was a span of 13 bases. CDR3 bases read: TGTGCCAGTAGTATTGAACAGGATAGGAATCAGCCC. Amino acid sequence: CASSIEQDRNQP. The whole CDR3 sequence reads CASSIEQDRNQPQHF. The variable domain in full, with the rest retrieved from reference TRBV19 and TRBJ1-5, is DGGITQSPKYLFRKEGQNVTLSCEQNLNHDAMYWYRQDPGQGLRLIYYSQIVNDFQKGDIAEGYSVSREKKESFPLTVTSAQKNPTAFYLCASSIEQDRNQPQHFGDGTRLSIL.

With regard to this clone: The CDR3 end falls 3 residues outside the read, so it is completed with the germline J gene. V is TRBV7-3 and J is TRBJ2-5; TRBD2 aligns across 12 bases. Germline CDR1 SGHTA, CDR2 FQGTGA. Losses at the gene ends were 6 bases for V and 2 bases for J; bases not matched to a gene: 10. This CDR3 spans 17 amino acids. The CDR3 sequence is CASRPGGLAGGQETQYF. Incomplete CDR3 DNA: TGTGCCAGCAGACCCGGGGGGCTAGCGGGGGGGCAAGAGACC. Drawing the rest from reference TRBV7-3 and TRBJ2-5, the complete variable domain is GAGVSQTPSNKVTEKGKYVELRCDPISGHTALYWYRQSLGQGPEFLIYFQGTGAADDSGLPNDRFFAVRPEGSVSTLKIQRTERGDSAVYLCASRPGGLAGGQETQYFGPGTRLLVL.

The CDR3 loop reads CASSRTSGGPSSSYDYTF. The sequenced part of the CDR3 DNA is TGTGCCAGCAGCCGAACTAGCGGGGGGCCCTCAAGCTCCTACGAC. The chain links TRBV7-6 to TRBJ1-2; tentatively, D is TRBD1 (6 bases). The CDR3 is cut off 3 residues early in the read; its end comes from the germline J gene. The CDR3 is 18 amino acids. Germline CDR1 SGHVS, CDR2 FNYEAQ.

This chain's CDR3 is CASSWGSSASYNEQFF. CDR3 bases read: TGTGCCAGCAGCTGGGGCTCGTCGGCCAGCTACAATGAG. The chain has TRBV5-4 and TRBJ2-1, with D tentatively TRBD1 (5 bases). The read halts 3 residues ahead of the CDR3 end, with the missing end drawn from the germline J gene. V shed 3 bases and J shed 3 bases, with 16 bases lying between them. Germline V gives CDR1 SGHNT, CDR2 YYREEE (reference sequence). This CDR3 comprises 16 residues.

Concerning this clone itself: The read stops 3 residues short of the end of the CDR3; the missing end is completed from the germline J gene. The chain joins TRBV10-3 to TRBJ2-3; tentative D call: TRBD2 (7 bases). The CDR3 runs to 14 residues. The germline V and J ends were trimmed by 8 bases and 2 bases, with 14 bases remaining between them. The germline V gene encodes CDR1 ENHRY and CDR2 SYGVKD. The sequenced part of the CDR3 DNA is TGTGCCATCCGGGGGGCTAGTCCCACAGATACG. This sequence encodes CAIRGASPTDT. The CDR3 in full is CAIRGASPTDTQYF.

Comments on this clone: Sequencing ends 3 residues short of the CDR3 end; the germline J gene provides the rest. The rearrangement uses TRBV5-1 and TRBJ1-2; D is unresolved. There are 13 residues in the CDR3. Per germline, CDR1 SGHRS and CDR2 YFSETQ. CDR3 loop: CASSVGLQEGYTF. The covered CDR3 bases are TGCGCCAGCAGCGTCGGACTGCAGGAAGGC. The whole variable domain, filled in from reference TRBV5-1 and TRBJ1-2, reads KAGVTQTPRYLIKTRGQQVTLSCSPISGHRSVSWYQQTPGQGLQFLFEYFSETQRNKGNFPGRFSGRQFSNSRSEMNVSTLELGDSALYLCASSVGLQEGYTFGSGTRLTVV.

Regarding this clone: The sequenced fragment ends 3 residues before the CDR3 boundary, so the rest is inferred from the germline J gene. The rearrangement links TRBV20-1 to TRBJ2-7; TRBD2 is a possible D gene (7 bases). This CDR3 has 14 residues. Per germline, CDR1 DFQATT and CDR2 SNEGSKA (reference sequence). Trimming shortened V by 1 base and J by 5 bases, and 15 bases separated the two germline ends. This CDR3 is CSARALMGGHEQYF. CDR3 bases read: TGCAGTGCTAGAGCTTTGATGGGGGGGCACGAG.

Note on this clone: The CDR3 is cut off 3 residues early in the read; its end comes from the germline J gene. V usage is TRBV18 and J usage is TRBJ2-1; possibly TRBD2 for D (6 bases). V lost 6 bases, J lost 6 bases, and 18 bases lay in between. The germline gives CDR1 KGHSH, CDR2 LQKENI. This CDR3 has 15 amino acids. Incomplete CDR3 DNA: TGTGCCAGCTCCGGTCGGGACTGGTCCACCAATGAG. As protein: CASSGRDWSTNE. The CDR3 reads in full as CASSGRDWSTNEQFF.

As regards this clone: The DNA ends 3 residues before the CDR3 does, and the rest of the CDR3 is filled in from the germline J gene. The chain carries TRBV7-2 and TRBJ2-4; TRBD1 might be the D (6 bases). The CDR3 is 15 residues long. Germline lookup yields CDR1 SGHTA and CDR2 FQGNSA. Incomplete CDR3 DNA: TGTGCCAGCAGCCAACAACAGGGTCCCCAAGAGACT. It translates to CASSQQQGPQET. The whole CDR3 is CASSQQQGPQETQYF.

In regard to this clone: The read falls 3 residues short of the CDR3 end, and the missing part is taken from the germline J gene. This chain connects TRBV20-1 to TRBJ1-2, with D maybe TRBD1 (6 bases). The CDR3 extends over 17 amino acids. Germline CDR1 reads DFQATT; CDR2 reads SNEGSKA (reference sequence). Incomplete CDR3 DNA: TGCAGTGCTAGAGATGTGATAGCGGGGACCAGGACAGATACC. Its translation is CSARDVIAGTRTDT. The complete CDR3 sequence is CSARDVIAGTRTDTYTF.

Note on this clone: The junction and the germline gene differ at one end; a read error may be behind it. The read is 3 residues too short to cover the CDR3 end, so that end is filled in from the germline J gene. Other nucleotide sequences from this sample produce the same CDR3. The chain is built from TRBV19 and TRBJ1-3, with TRBD1 as a possible D gene (5 bases). Germline-derived CDR1 and CDR2 are LNHDA and SQIVND (reference sequence). This CDR3 contains 14 residues. The sequenced part of the CDR3 DNA is TGTGCCAGTAGTATTGGGGCAGGCGGAAACACT. The encoded protein is CASSIGAGGNT. The CDR3 in full is CASSIGAGGNTIYF.

With regard to this clone: The CDR3 end falls 3 residues outside the read, so it is completed with the germline J gene. The V call is TRBV10-2, the J call TRBJ2-3; 10 nucleotides align to TRBD2. Germline V lookup: CDR1 WSHSY, CDR2 SAAADI. V shed 3 bases and J 6 bases; nucleotides not matched to a gene: 6. The CDR3 is 15 amino acids. The CDR3 loop is CASSDRLAGADTQYF. The part of the CDR3 DNA that was read is TGCGCCAGCAGTGATAGGCTAGCGGGGGCGGATACG.

Of note for this clone: The CDR3 end lies 3 residues beyond the end of the read and is filled in from the germline J gene. V and J are TRBV6-2 or TRBV6-3 and TRBJ1-4; 11 positions agree with TRBD1. After removal of 5 bases from V and 10 bases from J, the junction contained 6 bases not matched to a gene. Germline values: CDR1 MNHEY, CDR2 SVGEGT. The CDR3 consists of 14 residues. The CDR3 here is CASSTRDRGRKLFF. CDR3 DNA (partial): TGTGCCAGCAGTACCCGGGACAGGGGGAGAAAA.

Concerning this clone itself: The junction departs from germline at one end; a sequencing error may be responsible. From the germline J gene comes the end of the CDR3, since the read stops 3 residues before it. At the DNA level, this CDR3 is encoded by other sequences in the same sample as well. V and J are TRBV18 and TRBJ1-3, with TRBD1 matching over 7 bases. CDR1 is KGHSH and CDR2 is LQKENI in the germline V gene. The CDR3 is 16 amino acids. This CDR3 reads CASSSTGNVPGNTIYF. The sequenced part of the CDR3 DNA is TGTGCCAGCTCATCGACAGGGAACGTTCCGGGAAACACT. The full variable domain, with the rest looked up from reference TRBV18 and TRBJ1-3, is NAGVMQNPRHLVRRRGQEARLRCSPMKGHSHVYWYRQLPEEGLKFMVYLQKENIIDESGMPKERFSAEFPKEGPSILRIQQVVRGDSAAYFCASSSTGNVPGNTIYFGEGSWLTVV.

Worth noting for this clone: The read ends 3 residues early relative to the CDR3; the germline J gene fills the gap. This chain connects TRBV7-3 to TRBJ1-2, with TRBD1 matching over 12 bases. The CDR3 consists of 14 residues. Germline trimming cut 8 bases from V and 7 bases from J; bases unmatched to any gene: 8. Germline V lookup: CDR1 SGHTA, CDR2 FQGTGA. The part of the CDR3 DNA that was read is TGTGCCAGCGCGTCCCGGGGACAGGGGGCTGGC. This translates into CASASRGQGAG. The entire CDR3 sequence reads CASASRGQGAGYTF.

Turning to this clone: The read ends 3 residues shy of where the CDR3 ends; the end is completed using the germline J gene. The chain uses TRBV10-3 and TRBJ1-5, with TRBD1 as a possible D gene (6 bases). The CDR3 sequence is 17 residues long. CDR1 ENHRY and CDR2 SYGVKD come from the germline V gene. Trimming left V 0 bases short and J 2 bases short, with 14 bases between. The CDR3 loop reads CAISESLGGAGNQPQHF. CDR3 bases read: TGTGCCATCAGTGAGTCGCTAGGGGGAGCTGGCAATCAGCCC.

Remarks on this clone: The read terminates 3 residues before the CDR3 end, so the remaining end is supplied by the germline J gene. The chain couples TRBV7-9 to TRBJ1-4; D may be TRBD1 (5 bases). Germline CDR1 is SEHNR and CDR2 is FQNEAQ (reference sequence). This CDR3 contains 15 residues. V was shortened by 0 bases and J by 8 bases, with 13 bases between the two germline ends. The part of the CDR3 DNA that was read is TGTGCCAGCAGCTTAGCGACAGACCCCGGGGAAAAA. Amino acid sequence: CASSLATDPGEK. The complete CDR3 reads CASSLATDPGEKLFF.

This clone is classed as medium-sized (0.01 to 0.1%) by frequency. The read comes to an end 3 residues before the CDR3 does, leaving the germline J gene to fill in the end. V gene TRBV19 combines with J gene TRBJ2-4, with D possibly being TRBD1 (6 bases). The V gene lost 6 bases and the J gene lost 4 bases, with 16 bases spanning the gap. This CDR3 comprises 15 residues. From germline, CDR1 is LNHDA and CDR2 SQIVND (reference sequence). The DNA read from the CDR3 is TGTGCCAGTAGCACAGACAGGAGTTTAAAAAACATT. This encodes CASSTDRSLKNI. The whole CDR3 reads CASSTDRSLKNIQYF.

As regards this clone: Read coverage stops 3 residues before the CDR3 terminus; the germline J gene supplies the remainder. V and J are TRBV3-1 (or the pseudogene TRBV3-2) and TRBJ2-3; D gene uncertain. V gave up 0 bases and J gave up 5 bases, with 9 bases separating them. The CDR3 totals 14 residues. CDR1 is LGHDT, CDR2 YNNKEL, per germline (reference sequence). The chain's CDR3 is CASSQEGLGDTQYF. The covered CDR3 bases are TGTGCCAGCAGCCAAGAGGGCTTGGGAGATACG.

In regard to this clone: Sequencing ends 3 residues short of the CDR3 end; the germline J gene provides the rest. This chain uses TRBV5-1 with TRBJ2-5; 9 bases fit TRBD2. The CDR3 totals 17 residues. V trimming: 6 bases; J trimming: 3 bases; junction bases outside the gene matches: 15. Germline assignment: CDR1 SGHRS and CDR2 YFSETQ. The part of the CDR3 DNA that was read is TGCGCCAGCACCCCGGGTAGCGGGGGCCCCGCGAAAGAGACC. Translating gives CASTPGSGGPAKET. The full CDR3 reads CASTPGSGGPAKETQYF.

For this clone: Coverage ceases 3 residues before the CDR3 finishes, and the germline J gene fills in the end. The chain combines TRBV7-9 with TRBJ1-2, with D maybe TRBD1 (5 bases). CDR3 size: 13 residues. Germline values: CDR1 SEHNR, CDR2 FQNEAQ (reference sequence). CDR3 amino acids: CASTRGEIDTYTF. The covered CDR3 bases are TGTGCCAGCACCCGGGGGGAAATAGATACC.

In regard to this clone: Coverage ceases 3 residues before the CDR3 finishes, and the germline J gene fills in the end. The chain is built from TRBV5-6 and TRBJ2-7; 12 positions match TRBD1. This CDR3 is 15 amino acids long. V was pared by 2 bases and J by 6 bases, with 6 bases of the junction left unmatched. CDR1 and CDR2 (germline): SGHDT, YYEEEE. CDR3 sequence reads: CASSLPGQGAREQYF. The DNA read from the CDR3 is TGTGCCAGCAGCTTACCGGGACAGGGGGCTCGCGAG.

Details on this clone: The read is 3 residues too short to cover the CDR3 end, so that end is filled in from the germline J gene. The chain employs TRBV19 and TRBJ1-2, with D perhaps TRBD1 (6 bases). Germline V CDR1 and CDR2: LNHDA, SQIVND (reference sequence). The CDR3 runs 15 residues. This CDR3 reads CASSIAGGSYNDYTF. CDR3 DNA, as far as it was read: TGTGCCAGTAGTATAGCGGGGGGCTCCTACAATGAC.

As regards this clone: The read ends 3 residues early relative to the CDR3; the germline J gene fills the gap. The chain combines TRBV6-2 or TRBV6-3 with TRBJ1-4, with D hard to call. Between the trimmed V and J ends, which lost 4 bases and 9 bases, there was a span of 15 bases. Germline V CDR1 and CDR2: MNHEY, SVGEGT. CDR3 length: 14 residues. CDR3 amino acids: CASSLGLISKKLFF. The DNA read from the CDR3 is TGTGCCAGCAGTTTGGGCCTAATCAGCAAAAAA.

Comments on this clone: The CDR3 end falls 3 residues outside the read, so it is completed with the germline J gene. The genes are TRBV5-1 and TRBJ2-3; 11 nucleotides match TRBD2. This CDR3 has 18 residues. V shed 4 bases, J shed 2 bases, and the junction held 12 bases outside the gene matches. Germline V gene data show CDR1 as SGHRS and CDR2 as YFSETQ. Partial CDR3 DNA: TGCGCCAGCAGCCTGTACCCAGCTAGCGGGGGGACCACAGATACG. Protein: CASSLYPASGGTTDT. The CDR3 in its entirety is CASSLYPASGGTTDTQYF.

A word on this clone: The read comes to an end 3 residues before the CDR3 does, leaving the germline J gene to fill in the end. The rearrangement joins TRBV20-1 to TRBJ2-4; D possibly corresponds to TRBD1 (5 bases). The CDR3 is 13 residues long. In germline, CDR1 is DFQATT, CDR2 SNEGSKA (reference sequence). The covered CDR3 bases are TGCAGTGCTAGAGATGGGGCAGTGGCTGGT. Protein: CSARDGAVAG. The full CDR3 reads CSARDGAVAGQYF.